These T cell receptor beta chains were read from a single sample in a study of T-cell memory formation after mild COVID-19. One entry per CDR3 protein results from TCRdb running MiXCR on the 5' RACE reads. Of 95,000 to 120,000 distinct CDR3 sequences detected, about 18% appear once; the ten largest clones hold approximately 5%. Sequenced material: PBMCs or a T cell subset sorted from them (not recorded which). The receptors originated from a man younger than 35 who had mild COVID-19 (a few samples of this study predate the infection). Cell type and time point are not known. CDR3s include the opening cysteine and the closing phenylalanine or tryptophan. D genes are given only for firm matches. Only part of the rows carry a size: once, few, many, or a class if the clone is expanded.

CDR3 DNA	CDR3 protein	clone size	D gene	J gene	V gene
TGCAGTGCTGGAACATACGAGCAGTACTTC	CSAGTYEQYF	few	.	TRBJ2-7	TRBV20-1
TGCAGTGCTAGATCTGGGACGGATACCCAGCCCCAGCATTTT	CSARSGTDTQPQHF	.	.	TRBJ1-5	TRBV20-1
TGTGCCAGCAGTTTACAGGGCCCCGATGGCTACACCTTC	CASSLQGPDGYTF	few	.	TRBJ1-2	TRBV12-3/TRBV12-4
TGCAGCGTTGAACCGTTTGTGAACACTGAAGCTTTCTTT	CSVEPFVNTEAFF	many	.	TRBJ1-1	TRBV29-1
TGTGCCATCAGTGAAATAGCGGGGGCTGGGAATACGCAGTATTTT	CAISEIAGAGNTQYF	once	TRBD2	TRBJ2-3	TRBV10-3
TGTGCCAGCAGCATAGACAGGGGGCGCGTAGCCAAAAACATTCAGTACTTC	CASSIDRGRVAKNIQYF	.	TRBD1	TRBJ2-4	TRBV7-8
TGTGCCAGCAGCCCGAGCAGGGCGGCCACTGAAGCTTTCTTT	CASSPSRAATEAFF	.	.	TRBJ1-1	TRBV11-2
TGTGCCAGCAGTTATGGGACAACTAGCACAGATACGCAGTATTTT	CASSYGTTSTDTQYF	many	.	TRBJ2-3	TRBV6-5
TGTGCCACCAGCAGAGCCGGAGGGATTGAAGCTTTCTTT	CATSRAGGIEAFF	few	.	TRBJ1-1	TRBV15
TGCGCCAGCAGCCTTCGATCTGGAAGCTCTGGGGCCAACGTCCTGACTTTC	CASSLRSGSSGANVLTF	few	.	TRBJ2-6	TRBV5-1
TGTGCCAGCAGTTACCGGGCTAGGAACACCGGGGAGCTGTTTTTT	CASSYRARNTGELFF	few	.	TRBJ2-2	TRBV6-5
TGTGCCAGCACCCAAGGTGGCAGAGAGCAGTTCTTC	CASTQGGREQFF	.	.	TRBJ2-1	TRBV12-3/TRBV12-4
TGTGCCAGCAGTTTTAGGGCAGCAGACACTGAAGCTTTCTTT	CASSFRAADTEAFF	.	.	TRBJ1-1	TRBV12-3/TRBV12-4
TGCAGTGCTAGCGCCGCAGATACGCAGTATTTT	CSASAADTQYF	.	.	TRBJ2-3	TRBV20-1
TGCAGTGCTAGAGATCCCCGGGGGGGCGCGAATGAGCAGTTCTTC	CSARDPRGGANEQFF	.	TRBD2	TRBJ2-1	TRBV20-1
TGTGCCAGCAGACGACAGGGAGGGGTCGCAGATACGCAGTATTTT	CASRRQGGVADTQYF	few	.	TRBJ2-3	TRBV6-6
TGTGCCATCAGTGAGCTAGCGGGGTTCTTTGATACGCAGTATTTT	CAISELAGFFDTQYF	.	TRBD2	TRBJ2-3	TRBV10-3
TGTGCCAGCAGCTTAGTGGGAAGATCAGGGGGCGGCACAGATACGCAGTATTTT	CASSLVGRSGGGTDTQYF	few	TRBD1	TRBJ2-3	TRBV11-2
TGTGCCAGCAGTTACTCGAGGCCCTCTATAGCTGTCGAGCAGTACTTC	CASSYSRPSIAVEQYF	few	.	TRBJ2-7	TRBV6-5
TGTGCCAGCAGCTCCCGGGATCGGGATCAGCCCCAGCATTTT	CASSSRDRDQPQHF	once	.	TRBJ1-5	TRBV5-6
TGTGCCCGCAGCTTGGTCGGCCAACAGACCCAGTACTTC	CARSLVGQQTQYF	.	.	TRBJ2-5	TRBV5-6
TGTGCCAGCTCCCAGGGGCAAGGCTACACCTTC	CASSQGQGYTF	few	.	TRBJ1-2	TRBV18
TGCGCCAGCAGCTTCATGCCAGGGGCTGGGAACATTCAGTACTTC	CASSFMPGAGNIQYF	few	.	TRBJ2-4	TRBV5-1
TGTGCCAGCAGCTCAGGACAGCTCGGAAACACCATATATTTT	CASSSGQLGNTIYF	.	.	TRBJ1-3	TRBV7-2
TGTGCCAGCAGGGGACCATCCTACGAGCAGTACTTC	CASRGPSYEQYF	few	.	TRBJ2-7	TRBV12-3/TRBV12-4
TGCGCCAGCAGCCATGACAAAAACATTCAGTACTTC	CASSHDKNIQYF	.	.	TRBJ2-4	TRBV5-1
TGCGCCAGCAGCCCCACTAGCGGGGGGTCCAATGAGCAGTTCTTC	CASSPTSGGSNEQFF	.	TRBD2	TRBJ2-1	TRBV5-1
TGTGCCAGCAGTGACGGGGGAAGCTCTGGAAACACCATATATTTT	CASSDGGSSGNTIYF	.	.	TRBJ1-3	TRBV6-5
TGTGCCAGCTCACCAACAGGGGACAATCAGCCCCAGCATTTT	CASSPTGDNQPQHF	.	TRBD1	TRBJ1-5	TRBV18
TGTGCCAGCAGCTTTTCGACAGGGGCCCGGGGCACTGAAGCTTTCTTT	CASSFSTGARGTEAFF	.	TRBD1	TRBJ1-1	TRBV5-4
TGTGCCTGGAGTCGTCCGCCGGGGACCTACGAGCAGTACTTC	CAWSRPPGTYEQYF	.	.	TRBJ2-7	TRBV30
TGTGCCAGCACCGCCGACCGCGACACTGAAGCTTTCTTT	CASTADRDTEAFF	.	.	TRBJ1-1	TRBV11-2
TGCGCCAGCAGCCAAGATCCCCCCGGGGGTACGGGTCACGAGACCCAGTACTTC	CASSQDPPGGTGHETQYF	once	.	TRBJ2-5	TRBV4-3
TGTGCCAGCTCACCGCCCGTGCGGAAAGAAGCTTTCTTT	CASSPPVRKEAFF	few	.	TRBJ1-1	TRBV18
TGCAGTGCTAGAGATCATCGACAGACCTTTAGAGGAGCTTTCTTT	CSARDHRQTFRGAFF	.	.	TRBJ1-1	TRBV20-1
TGCAGTGCTCCGCTCCCGGCGACGGGAGGCTACACCTTC	CSAPLPATGGYTF	few	.	TRBJ1-2	TRBV20-1
TGCAGCGTGGGGGGGGGTGCGAGCCAAGAGACCCAGTACTTC	CSVGGGASQETQYF	.	TRBD2	TRBJ2-5	TRBV29-1
TGCGCCAGCAGCCAAAATAGCGGGGCCCTCGGAGATACGCAGTATTTT	CASSQNSGALGDTQYF	.	TRBD2	TRBJ2-3	TRBV4-1
TGCAGTGCTGATGGACAGGGACCTCCGTGTTACGAGCAGTACTTC	CSADGQGPPCYEQYF	.	TRBD1	TRBJ2-7	TRBV20-1
TGTGCCAGCAGCGAAGCTCCGGGTCTCTCTTACGAGCAGTACTTC	CASSEAPGLSYEQYF	.	.	TRBJ2-7	TRBV9
TGTGCCAGCAGCTTAACGGGCCTGGCGTACGAGCAGTACTTC	CASSLTGLAYEQYF	.	.	TRBJ2-7	TRBV11-1
TGCGCCAGCAGCCAAGAAGGTGCGGGACGAGGACTCAGAGCTTTCTTT	CASSQEGAGRGLRAFF	.	.	TRBJ1-1	TRBV4-1